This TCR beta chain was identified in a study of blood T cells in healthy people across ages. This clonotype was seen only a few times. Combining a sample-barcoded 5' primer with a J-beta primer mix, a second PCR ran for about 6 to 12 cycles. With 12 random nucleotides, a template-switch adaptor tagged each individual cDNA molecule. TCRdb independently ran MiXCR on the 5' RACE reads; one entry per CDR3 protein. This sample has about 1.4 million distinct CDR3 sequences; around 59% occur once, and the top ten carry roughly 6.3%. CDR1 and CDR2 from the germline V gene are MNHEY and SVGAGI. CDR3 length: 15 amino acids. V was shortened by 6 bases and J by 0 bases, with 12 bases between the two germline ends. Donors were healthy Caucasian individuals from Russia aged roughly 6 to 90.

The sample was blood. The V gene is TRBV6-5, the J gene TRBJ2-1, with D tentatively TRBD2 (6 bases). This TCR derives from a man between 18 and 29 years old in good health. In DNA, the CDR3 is TGTGCCAGCAGCCCTACGGGAGCCTCCTACAATGAGCAGTTCTTC. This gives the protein CASSPTGASYNEQFF.